This TCR beta chain was sequenced for a study of shared clonotypes between healthy human individuals. Clones were sequenced by immunoSEQ multiplex PCR, and TCRdb holds only the in-frame ones, with some missing. Of 980,000 or so clones in the sample, approximately 80% were seen once. Comment on this clone: Its cognate antigen is unknown.

Study findings and constraints: The generation probabilities recorded for non-shared clonotypes fell below those of clonotypes shared by all four donors.

The receptor was isolated from a man aged 18 to 29 in good health. The sample consisted of memory CD4+ T cells sorted from blood. Subset reported: CD45RA-negative fraction.

The CDR3 here is CASSPVGGVGGYTF. As DNA, the CDR3 is TGTGCCAGCAGCCCAGTCGGGGGAGTGGGTGGCTACACCTTC. This chain links TRBV9 with TRBJ1-2, with D perhaps matching TRBD1 (5 bases). The CDR3 has 14 amino acids. Germline CDR1 reads SGDLS; CDR2 reads YYNGEE. V was trimmed by 4 bases and J by 7 bases, leaving 17 bases between them.